The text below deals with one TCR beta chain. Its cognate antigen has yet to be identified. Base-call qualities are not available, and no considerably larger clone is one nucleotide away. In light of the paper, this sample's time point label describes: baseline, week 1 (first vaccination visit). According to the study, the label for this sample's treatment or condition signals: pre-vaccination baseline after standard-of-care therapy. All donors had newly diagnosed IDH1-mutant astrocytomas of WHO grade 3 or 4 that showed loss of nuclear ATRX. The samples were drawn from NOA16, a multicentre, single-arm, open-label phase I trial in Germany that tested a mutant IDH1 peptide vaccine in humans for the first time. Blood drawn at visit V03 was used as the baseline sample for immunogenicity testing. Genomic DNA for TCRB sequencing was extracted from EDTA blood using the DNeasy Blood and Tissue Kit. This sample stems from a study of a mutant IDH1 vaccine in newly diagnosed glioma (dated by TCRdb to about 2021). In terms of the full investigation: The roughly 32 treated patients were around 62% male and around 40% female, with a mean age of 40.4 years. Before enrollment, patients had received standard therapy of radiotherapy alone, temozolomide alone, or radiochemotherapy with temozolomide; most received the combination. Peripheral blood was drawn at six visits: V03 (baseline), V05, V07, V10, V12 and V13. For exploratory analyses, longitudinal TCRB deep sequencing was carried out in around 26 treated patients wherever samples were available. The research as a whole found: It was noted by the authors that analyses of patient blood samples could not be reproduced owing to sample limitations. Changes in the top peripheral T cell clonotypes picked up by TCRB sequencing did not appear to be linked to pseudoprogression. Immune responses induced by the vaccine were seen in about 93% of patients across multiple MHC alleles. Selection of PBMC samples for TCRB deep sequencing was based on availability.

The library was obtained by the immunoSEQ multiplex PCR assay. Following the manufacturer's protocol, the hsTCRB Kit was used to amplify rearranged TCR beta chain sequences. Sequencing of TCRB libraries was carried out on an Illumina MiSeq. The study's processing was this. The kit vendor's proprietary platform handled demultiplexing, trimming and gene mapping. TCRdb's version of the immuneACCESS table is confined to in-frame rearrangements and falls short of the full clone set. An unresolved V gene accounts for under half of the shortfall where checked; the remainder is of unknown origin. D and trimming were read from the DNA, whereas the V and J calls and clone size are those reported in that table. This sample holds some 61,000 clones; 70% to 90% were observed only once. The ten largest clones represent around 3% of the sample. Between the V and J ends, shortened by 4 bases and 1 base respectively, the junction contains 17 bases. Taken from cysteine to phenylalanine, the CDR3 has 16 residues. Only the CDR3 region is kept as DNA, spanning 48 bases read in frame from base 1. Taken from the germline V gene, the CDR1 and CDR2 loops are SGHVS and FQNEAQ.

This specimen was PBMCs, taken from a glioma patient treated with radiotherapy, temozolomide or both. The chain was built from TRBV7-8 and TRBJ2-7; the D call could be TRBD1 or TRBD2, with each sharing 6 bases. The receptor was derived from a man aged 25-45 years with glioma. In nucleotides, the sequence is TGTGCCAGCAGCTCCCTACAAGGGGGGCTATCCTACGAGCAGTACTTC. This gives the protein CASSSLQGGLSYEQYF.